This T cell receptor (beta chain) was retrieved from a study of response to subunit inactivated influenza vaccine. TCRdb redid the calling of the RT-PCR reads with MiXCR, one entry per CDR3 protein. The table lists about 160,000 distinct CDR3 sequences, roughly 11% of them singletons. Study observations and caveats: That few new T cells are recruited by each seasonal influenza vaccination was the authors' suggestion.

This clonotype was detected a few times. Its antigen is not identified. A read error may produce the germline difference seen at one junction end. Germline values: CDR1 SGHRS, CDR2 YFSETQ. The CDR3 contains 14 residues. V usage is TRBV5-1 and J usage is TRBJ2-3; D is tentatively TRBD1 or TRBD2 (5 bases each). This specimen was non-naive T cells sorted from PBMCs, taken more than 35 days after vaccination. This sequence was found in a man aged 50-59 years who received an inactivated influenza vaccine. CDR3 in DNA: TGCGCCAGCAACTTGGGGCGGGTCGGGGATACGCAGTATTTT. Translated: CASNLGRVGDTQYF.